A selection of T cell receptor beta chains follows, all from one sample in a study of blood T cells in healthy people across ages. TCRdb fed the 5' RACE reads into MiXCR, producing one record per CDR3 protein. The repertoire holds over 600,000 distinct CDR3 sequences, around a fifth seen once, with 3% to 4.5% in the top ten. Material for sequencing was blood. The receptors originated from a man in his 70s in good health. CDR3s include the opening cysteine and the closing phenylalanine or tryptophan. The order of the fields is CDR3 length, clone size, J gene, D gene, V gene, CDR3 DNA, CDR3 protein. A D gene is named only where the DNA matches it firmly. Clone size appears in some rows only: once, few, many, or a class for an expanded clone.

cdr3_length: 12; clone_size: -; j_call: TRBJ2-7; d_call: -; v_call: TRBV3-1; cdr3_nt: TGTGCCAGCAGCCGGATTCCCTACGAGCAGTACTTC; cdr3_aa: CASSRIPYEQYF
cdr3_length: 13; clone_size: -; j_call: TRBJ1-4; d_call: TRBD1; v_call: TRBV28; cdr3_nt: TGTGCCAGTGGGACAGGGGGCTGGCAAAAACTGTTTTTT; cdr3_aa: CASGTGGWQKLFF
cdr3_length: 14; clone_size: few; j_call: TRBJ2-5; d_call: -; v_call: TRBV10-3; cdr3_nt: TGTGCCATCAGTGATAGTATAGGGGATGAGACCCAGTACTTC; cdr3_aa: CAISDSIGDETQYF
cdr3_length: 16; clone_size: -; j_call: TRBJ2-7; d_call: TRBD1; v_call: TRBV28; cdr3_nt: TGTGCCAGCAACTCAGACCCGGGACAGGTGGCGACCGAGCAGTACTTC; cdr3_aa: CASNSDPGQVATEQYF
cdr3_length: 15; clone_size: -; j_call: TRBJ2-6; d_call: -; v_call: TRBV13; cdr3_nt: TGTGCCAGCAGCCGGACAGACGCTGGGGCCAACGTCCTGACTTTC; cdr3_aa: CASSRTDAGANVLTF
cdr3_length: 13; clone_size: -; j_call: TRBJ2-1; d_call: -; v_call: TRBV7-9; cdr3_nt: TGTGCCAGCAGCTCATGGTCCGCCTATGAGCAGTTCTTC; cdr3_aa: CASSSWSAYEQFF
cdr3_length: 15; clone_size: -; j_call: TRBJ2-1; d_call: TRBD2; v_call: TRBV14; cdr3_nt: TGTGCCAGCAGCCACACTAGCGGGAGCTACAATGAGCAGTTCTTC; cdr3_aa: CASSHTSGSYNEQFF
cdr3_length: 14; clone_size: -; j_call: TRBJ1-2; d_call: -; v_call: TRBV11-1; cdr3_nt: TGTGCCAGCAGCTTAGCGGATGGGCCCTATGGCTACACCTTC; cdr3_aa: CASSLADGPYGYTF
cdr3_length: 12; clone_size: few; j_call: TRBJ2-1; d_call: -; v_call: TRBV20-1; cdr3_nt: TGCAGTGCCAAGACTTCGGGGGCCAATCCCTTCTTC; cdr3_aa: CSAKTSGANPFF
cdr3_length: 15; clone_size: -; j_call: TRBJ2-1; d_call: -; v_call: TRBV4-3; cdr3_nt: TGCGCCAGCAGCCCCCTGTTACAGAAATACAATGAGCAGTTCTTC; cdr3_aa: CASSPLLQKYNEQFF
cdr3_length: 15; clone_size: few; j_call: TRBJ2-5; d_call: -; v_call: TRBV5-1; cdr3_nt: TGCGCCAGCAGCTCCGGGACAAAGGAGGGAGAGACCCAGTACTTC; cdr3_aa: CASSSGTKEGETQYF
cdr3_length: 15; clone_size: many; j_call: TRBJ2-2; d_call: -; v_call: TRBV6-2/TRBV6-3; cdr3_nt: TGTGCCAGCAGTCAGGACTACCCGGGATCCGGGGAGCTGTTTTTT; cdr3_aa: CASSQDYPGSGELFF
cdr3_length: 18; clone_size: -; j_call: TRBJ2-4; d_call: -; v_call: TRBV5-8; cdr3_nt: TGTGCCAGCAGTTCCCTATTCCGAGTCCTGCTCGCCAAAAACATTCAGTACTTC; cdr3_aa: CASSSLFRVLLAKNIQYF
cdr3_length: 13; clone_size: few; j_call: TRBJ2-5; d_call: -; v_call: TRBV5-1; cdr3_nt: TGCGCCAGCAGCGGAGGGATCCAAGAGACCCAGTACTTC; cdr3_aa: CASSGGIQETQYF
cdr3_length: 15; clone_size: -; j_call: TRBJ2-1; d_call: TRBD2; v_call: TRBV7-3; cdr3_nt: TGTGCCAGCAGCTTCGGGACTAGCTTATACAATGAGCAGTTCTTC; cdr3_aa: CASSFGTSLYNEQFF
cdr3_length: 11; clone_size: few; j_call: TRBJ2-5; d_call: -; v_call: TRBV20-1; cdr3_nt: TGCAGTGCTACGGCGTCGGAGACCCAGTACTTC; cdr3_aa: CSATASETQYF
cdr3_length: 15; clone_size: -; j_call: TRBJ1-1; d_call: -; v_call: TRBV7-9; cdr3_nt: TGTGCCAGCAGCTCCCGCGTTGGAGGAGGCTCTGAAGCTTTCTTT; cdr3_aa: CASSSRVGGGSEAFF
cdr3_length: 12; clone_size: few; j_call: TRBJ2-7; d_call: -; v_call: TRBV5-5; cdr3_nt: TGTGCCAGCAGGGACGTCTACTACGAGCAGTACTTC; cdr3_aa: CASRDVYYEQYF
cdr3_length: 16; clone_size: few; j_call: TRBJ2-2; d_call: TRBD2; v_call: TRBV7-9; cdr3_nt: TGTGCCAGCAGCGACGGGACTAGCGGGAGAACCGGGGAGCTGTTTTTT; cdr3_aa: CASSDGTSGRTGELFF
cdr3_length: 15; clone_size: -; j_call: TRBJ1-1; d_call: TRBD1; v_call: TRBV15; cdr3_nt: TGTGCCACCAGCAGAGATCGGACAGGGACTCCTGAAGCTTTCTTT; cdr3_aa: CATSRDRTGTPEAFF
cdr3_length: 13; clone_size: -; j_call: TRBJ1-6; d_call: -; v_call: TRBV6-1; cdr3_nt: TGTGCCAGCAGGGTAGCCGGCCATTCGCCCCTCCACTTT; cdr3_aa: CASRVAGHSPLHF
cdr3_length: 13; clone_size: few; j_call: TRBJ2-2; d_call: TRBD2; v_call: TRBV20-1; cdr3_nt: TGCAGTGCTGGGACTAGCGGGAGCGGGGAGCTGTTTTTT; cdr3_aa: CSAGTSGSGELFF
cdr3_length: 14; clone_size: few; j_call: TRBJ1-1; d_call: -; v_call: TRBV20-1; cdr3_nt: TGCAGTGCTAGAGATATGCTCGATCGGACTGAAGCTTTCTTT; cdr3_aa: CSARDMLDRTEAFF
cdr3_length: 15; clone_size: many; j_call: TRBJ1-6; d_call: TRBD1; v_call: TRBV5-1; cdr3_nt: TGCGCCAGCAGCGGACAGGGAGGCAATAATTCACCCCTCCACTTT; cdr3_aa: CASSGQGGNNSPLHF
cdr3_length: 17; clone_size: -; j_call: TRBJ2-3; d_call: TRBD2; v_call: TRBV11-2; cdr3_nt: TGTGCCAGCAGCTTAGATATACTAGCGGGATGGGCAGATACGCAGTATTTT; cdr3_aa: CASSLDILAGWADTQYF
cdr3_length: 13; clone_size: few; j_call: TRBJ2-1; d_call: -; v_call: TRBV28; cdr3_nt: TGTGCCAGCAGCTTCGGCCAGATAGATGAGCAGTTCTTC; cdr3_aa: CASSFGQIDEQFF
cdr3_length: 15; clone_size: few; j_call: TRBJ2-3; d_call: -; v_call: TRBV7-2; cdr3_nt: TGTGCCAGCAGCCCCGGGACCTACGGCACAGATACGCAGTATTTT; cdr3_aa: CASSPGTYGTDTQYF
cdr3_length: 18; clone_size: many; j_call: TRBJ2-1; d_call: TRBD2; v_call: TRBV7-9; cdr3_nt: TGTGCCAGCAGCTTAGGACGCGGGAGGGCCAAATCCTACAATGAGCAGTTCTTC; cdr3_aa: CASSLGRGRAKSYNEQFF
cdr3_length: 16; clone_size: few; j_call: TRBJ2-3; d_call: TRBD2; v_call: TRBV5-1; cdr3_nt: TGCGCCAGCAGCGGCGGGAGGGCGAGAGCGACAGATACGCAGTATTTT; cdr3_aa: CASSGGRARATDTQYF
cdr3_length: 17; clone_size: few; j_call: TRBJ2-2; d_call: -; v_call: TRBV4-3; cdr3_nt: TGCGCCAGCAGCCAAGATCCAGGGCGGGTTGCCACCGGGGAGCTGTTTTTT; cdr3_aa: CASSQDPGRVATGELFF
cdr3_length: 13; clone_size: -; j_call: TRBJ2-5; d_call: -; v_call: TRBV5-1; cdr3_nt: TGCGCCAGCAGCTTCTTTAACAGGGAGACCCAGTACTTC; cdr3_aa: CASSFFNRETQYF
cdr3_length: 15; clone_size: few; j_call: TRBJ2-7; d_call: -; v_call: TRBV28; cdr3_nt: TGTGCCAGTACTAACCCCAGACAGCTACCCTACGAGCAGTACTTC; cdr3_aa: CASTNPRQLPYEQYF
cdr3_length: 16; clone_size: few; j_call: TRBJ1-6; d_call: -; v_call: TRBV3-1; cdr3_nt: TGTGCCAGCAGCCAAGAGTTGGCCGAGCTAGGTTCACCCCTCCACTTT; cdr3_aa: CASSQELAELGSPLHF
cdr3_length: 15; clone_size: -; j_call: TRBJ2-7; d_call: -; v_call: TRBV4-1; cdr3_nt: TGCGCCAGCAGCCAAGACCCGGGACTCTCCTACGAGCAGTACTTC; cdr3_aa: CASSQDPGLSYEQYF
cdr3_length: 14; clone_size: -; j_call: TRBJ2-7; d_call: -; v_call: TRBV28; cdr3_nt: TGTGCCAGCAGTCTTAACGGGGCAACCTACGAGCAGTACTTC; cdr3_aa: CASSLNGATYEQYF